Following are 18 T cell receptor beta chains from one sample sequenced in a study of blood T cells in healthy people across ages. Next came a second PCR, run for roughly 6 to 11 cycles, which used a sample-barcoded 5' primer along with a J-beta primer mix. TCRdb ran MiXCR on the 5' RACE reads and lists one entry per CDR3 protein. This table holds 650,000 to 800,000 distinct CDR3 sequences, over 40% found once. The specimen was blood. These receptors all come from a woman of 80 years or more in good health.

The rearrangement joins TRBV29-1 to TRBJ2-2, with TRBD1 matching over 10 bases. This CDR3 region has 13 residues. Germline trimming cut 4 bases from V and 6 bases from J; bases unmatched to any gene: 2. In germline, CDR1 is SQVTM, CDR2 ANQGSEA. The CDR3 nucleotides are TGCAGCGTTGGAGGGACAGGGGCCGGGGAGCTGTTTTTT. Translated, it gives CSVGGTGAGELFF.

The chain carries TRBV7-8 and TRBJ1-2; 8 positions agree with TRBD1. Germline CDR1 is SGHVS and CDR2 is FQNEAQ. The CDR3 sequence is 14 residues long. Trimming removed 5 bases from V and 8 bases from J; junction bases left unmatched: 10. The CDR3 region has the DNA TGTGCCAGCAGCCCCGGGACAGGAGGGGGAGGCTACACCTTC. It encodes CASSPGTGGGGYTF.

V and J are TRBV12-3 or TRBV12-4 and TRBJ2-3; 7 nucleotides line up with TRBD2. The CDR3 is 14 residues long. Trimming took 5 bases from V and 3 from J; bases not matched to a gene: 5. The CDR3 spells CASSTGTKTDTQYF. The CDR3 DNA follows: TGTGCCAGCAGTACCGGGACTAAGACAGATACGCAGTATTTT.

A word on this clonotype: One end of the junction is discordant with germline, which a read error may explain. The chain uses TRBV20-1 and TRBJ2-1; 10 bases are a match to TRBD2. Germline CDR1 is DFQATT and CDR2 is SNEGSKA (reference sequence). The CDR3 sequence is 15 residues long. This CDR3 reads CSATDGTSESNEQFF. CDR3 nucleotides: TGCAGTGCTACAGATGGGACTAGCGAGAGCAATGAGCAGTTCTTT.

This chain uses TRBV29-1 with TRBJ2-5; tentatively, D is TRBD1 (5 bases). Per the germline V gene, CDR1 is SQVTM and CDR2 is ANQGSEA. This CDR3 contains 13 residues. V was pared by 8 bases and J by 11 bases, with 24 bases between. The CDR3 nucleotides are TGCAGCTCTCAGATATCAGGGTACAATGAGCAGTACTTC. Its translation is CSSQISGYNEQYF.

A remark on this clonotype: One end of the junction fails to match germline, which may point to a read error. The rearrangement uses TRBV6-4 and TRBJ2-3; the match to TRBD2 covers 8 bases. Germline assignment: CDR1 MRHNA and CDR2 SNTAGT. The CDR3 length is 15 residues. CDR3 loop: CVSSLSGGLTDTQYF. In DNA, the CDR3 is TGTGTCAGCAGTCTCAGCGGGGGCCTCACAGATACGCAGTATTTT.

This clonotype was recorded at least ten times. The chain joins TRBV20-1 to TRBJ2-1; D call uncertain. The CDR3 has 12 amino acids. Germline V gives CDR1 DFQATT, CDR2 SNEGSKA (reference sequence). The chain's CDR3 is CATTGPRNEQFF. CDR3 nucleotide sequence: TGCGCTACTACCGGGCCCCGGAATGAGCAGTTCTTC.

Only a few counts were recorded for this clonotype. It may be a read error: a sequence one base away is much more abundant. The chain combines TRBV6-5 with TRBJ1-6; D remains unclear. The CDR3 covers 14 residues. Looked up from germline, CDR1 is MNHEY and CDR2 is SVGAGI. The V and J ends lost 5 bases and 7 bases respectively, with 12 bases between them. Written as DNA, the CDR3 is TGTGCCAGCAGTGATGTTTCTGGGAATTCACCCCTCCACTTT. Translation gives CASSDVSGNSPLHF.

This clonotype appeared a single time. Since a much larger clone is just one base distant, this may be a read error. CDR3 nucleotides: TGTGCCAGCAGCTTAAGTATCAGGGTCGTCTACTACAATGAGCAGTACTTC. As protein: CASSLSIRVVYYNEQYF. V gene TRBV7-2 combines with J gene TRBJ2-1; TRBD1 is a possible D gene (5 bases). The DNA end is more similar to TRBJ2-7, so the J call may be wrong. The CDR3 has 17 residues. In germline, CDR1 is SGHTA, CDR2 FQGNSA.

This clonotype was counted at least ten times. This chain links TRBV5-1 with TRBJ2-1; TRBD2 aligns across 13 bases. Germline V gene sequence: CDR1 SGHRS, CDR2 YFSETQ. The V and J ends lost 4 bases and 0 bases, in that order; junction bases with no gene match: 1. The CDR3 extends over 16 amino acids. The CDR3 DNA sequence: TGCGCCAGCAGCAGACTAGCGGGAGGCTCCTACAATGAGCAGTTCTTC. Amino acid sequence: CASSRLAGGSYNEQFF.

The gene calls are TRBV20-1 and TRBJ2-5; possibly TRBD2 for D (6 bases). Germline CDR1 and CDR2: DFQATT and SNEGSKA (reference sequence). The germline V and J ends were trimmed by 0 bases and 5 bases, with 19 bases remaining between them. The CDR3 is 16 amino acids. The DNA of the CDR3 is TGCAGTGCTAGAGATTGGGCGGGGTCACGGTTGGAGACCCAGTACTTC. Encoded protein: CSARDWAGSRLETQYF.

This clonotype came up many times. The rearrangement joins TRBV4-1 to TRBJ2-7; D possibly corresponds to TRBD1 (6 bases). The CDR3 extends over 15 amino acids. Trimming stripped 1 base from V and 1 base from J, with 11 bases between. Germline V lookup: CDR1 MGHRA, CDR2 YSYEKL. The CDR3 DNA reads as TGCGCCAGCAGCCAAGGGGCAGGGGAGTCCTACGAGCAGTACTTC. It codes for CASSQGAGESYEQYF.

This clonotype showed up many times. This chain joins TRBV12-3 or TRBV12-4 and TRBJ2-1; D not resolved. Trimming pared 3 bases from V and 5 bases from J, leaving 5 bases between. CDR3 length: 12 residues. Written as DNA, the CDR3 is TGTGCCAGCAGTTTTTTCGACAATGAGCAGTTCTTC. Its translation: CASSFFDNEQFF.

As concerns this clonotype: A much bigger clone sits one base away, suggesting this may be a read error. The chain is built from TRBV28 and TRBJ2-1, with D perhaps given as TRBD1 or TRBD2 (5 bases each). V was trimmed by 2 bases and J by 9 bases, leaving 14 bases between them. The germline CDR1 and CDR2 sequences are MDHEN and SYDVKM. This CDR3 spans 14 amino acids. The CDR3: CASSLGRDVSEQFF. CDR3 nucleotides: TGTGCCAGCAGTTTAGGACGGGACGTCAGTGAGCAGTTCTTC.

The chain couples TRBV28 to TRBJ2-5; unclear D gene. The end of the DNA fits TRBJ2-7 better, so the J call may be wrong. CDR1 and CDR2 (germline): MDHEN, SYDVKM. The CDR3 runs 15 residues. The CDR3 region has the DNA TGTGCCAGCAGTTTTGGCAGGTCCAGGACCTACGAGCAGTACTTC. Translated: CASSFGRSRTYEQYF.

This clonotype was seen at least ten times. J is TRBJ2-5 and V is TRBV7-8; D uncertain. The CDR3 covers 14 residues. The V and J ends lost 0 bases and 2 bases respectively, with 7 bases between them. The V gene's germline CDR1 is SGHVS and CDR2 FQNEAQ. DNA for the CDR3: TGTGCCAGCAGCTTAGCGGAACATCAAGAGACCCAGTACTTC. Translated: CASSLAEHQETQYF.

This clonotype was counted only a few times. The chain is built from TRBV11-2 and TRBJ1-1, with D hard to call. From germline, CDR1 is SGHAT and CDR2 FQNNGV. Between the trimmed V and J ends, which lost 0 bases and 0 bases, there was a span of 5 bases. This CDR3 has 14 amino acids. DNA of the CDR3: TGTGCCAGCAGCTTAGATGGAGTGAACACTGAAGCTTTCTTT. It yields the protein CASSLDGVNTEAFF.

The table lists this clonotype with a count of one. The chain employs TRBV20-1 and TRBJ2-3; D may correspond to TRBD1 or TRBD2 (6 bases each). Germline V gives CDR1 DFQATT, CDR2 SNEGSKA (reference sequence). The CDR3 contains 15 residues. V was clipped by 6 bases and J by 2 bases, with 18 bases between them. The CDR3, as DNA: TGCAGTGCCCCCGAGGGGGGACACTTCACAGATACGCAGTATTTT. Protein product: CSAPEGGHFTDTQYF.